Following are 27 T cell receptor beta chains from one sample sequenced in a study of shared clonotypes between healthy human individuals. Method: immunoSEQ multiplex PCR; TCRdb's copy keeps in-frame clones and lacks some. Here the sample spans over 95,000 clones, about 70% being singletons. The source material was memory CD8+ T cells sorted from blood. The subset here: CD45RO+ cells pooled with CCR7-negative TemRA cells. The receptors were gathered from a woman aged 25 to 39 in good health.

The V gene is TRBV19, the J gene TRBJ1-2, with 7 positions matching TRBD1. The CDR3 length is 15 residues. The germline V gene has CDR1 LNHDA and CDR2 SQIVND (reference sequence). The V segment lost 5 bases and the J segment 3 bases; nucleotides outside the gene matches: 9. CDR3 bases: TGTGCCAGTAGTTCCCGGGGCAGGGGGGACTATGGCTACACCTTC. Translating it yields CASSSRGRGDYGYTF.

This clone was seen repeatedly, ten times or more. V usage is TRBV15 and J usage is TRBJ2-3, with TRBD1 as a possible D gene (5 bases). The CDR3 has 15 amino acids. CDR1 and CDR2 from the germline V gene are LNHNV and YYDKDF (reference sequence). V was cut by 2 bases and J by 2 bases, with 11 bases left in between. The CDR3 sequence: CATSRQGQATDTQYF. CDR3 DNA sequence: TGTGCCACCAGCAGACAAGGACAAGCCACAGATACGCAGTATTTT.

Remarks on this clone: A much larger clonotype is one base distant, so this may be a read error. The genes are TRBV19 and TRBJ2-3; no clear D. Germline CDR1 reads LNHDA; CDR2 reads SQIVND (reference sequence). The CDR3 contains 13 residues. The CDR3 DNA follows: TGTGCCAATAGTACCCGGTCGACAGATACGCAGTATTTT. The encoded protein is CANSTRSTDTQYF.

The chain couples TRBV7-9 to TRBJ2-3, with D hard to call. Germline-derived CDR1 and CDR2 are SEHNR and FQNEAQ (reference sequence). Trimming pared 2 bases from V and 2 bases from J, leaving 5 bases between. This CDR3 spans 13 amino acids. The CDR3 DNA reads TGTGCCAGCAGCTTAATGGCCACAGATACGCAGTATTTT. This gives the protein CASSLMATDTQYF.

The CDR3 nucleotides read TGTGCCAGCAGCCTGGACAGTCAATCCTTAACCTTCTTT. It codes for CASSLDSQSLTFF. The V and J genes are TRBV2 and TRBJ1-1; possible D gene TRBD1, 6 bases. CDR1 SNHLY and CDR2 FYNNEI come from the germline V gene. Trimming removed 6 bases from V and 14 bases from J, with 22 bases in between. The CDR3 contains 13 residues.

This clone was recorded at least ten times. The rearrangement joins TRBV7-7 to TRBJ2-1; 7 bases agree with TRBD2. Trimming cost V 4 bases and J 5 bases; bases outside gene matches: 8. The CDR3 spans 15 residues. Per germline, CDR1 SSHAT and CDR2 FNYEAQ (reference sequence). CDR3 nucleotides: TGTGCCAGCAGCTCCCGACCCCGGGGGGACAATGAGCAGTTCTTC. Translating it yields CASSSRPRGDNEQFF.

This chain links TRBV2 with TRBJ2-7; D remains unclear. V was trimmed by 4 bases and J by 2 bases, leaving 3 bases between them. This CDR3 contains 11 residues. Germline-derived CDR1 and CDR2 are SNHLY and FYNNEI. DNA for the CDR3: TGTGCCAGCAGTGGGACCTACGAGCAGTACTTC. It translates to CASSGTYEQYF.

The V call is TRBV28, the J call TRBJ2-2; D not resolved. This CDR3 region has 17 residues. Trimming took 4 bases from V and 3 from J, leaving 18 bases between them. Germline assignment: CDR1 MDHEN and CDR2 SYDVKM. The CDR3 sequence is CASSSTLLASHTGELFF. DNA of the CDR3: TGTGCCAGCAGTTCCACCCTTCTCGCGTCTCACACCGGGGAGCTGTTTTTT.

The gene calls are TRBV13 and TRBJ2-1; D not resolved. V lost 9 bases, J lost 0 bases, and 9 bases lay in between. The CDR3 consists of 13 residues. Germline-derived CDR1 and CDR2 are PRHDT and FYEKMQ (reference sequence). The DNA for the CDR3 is TGTGCCAGTAAAGGGAACTCCTACAATGAGCAGTTCTTC. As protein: CASKGNSYNEQFF.

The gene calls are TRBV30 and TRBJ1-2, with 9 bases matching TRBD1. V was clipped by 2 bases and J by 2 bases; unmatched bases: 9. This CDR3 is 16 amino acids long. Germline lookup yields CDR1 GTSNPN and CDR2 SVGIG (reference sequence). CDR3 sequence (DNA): TGTGCCTGGAGTAGACCAGGGACAGGGCAGAACTATGGCTACACCTTC. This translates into CAWSRPGTGQNYGYTF.

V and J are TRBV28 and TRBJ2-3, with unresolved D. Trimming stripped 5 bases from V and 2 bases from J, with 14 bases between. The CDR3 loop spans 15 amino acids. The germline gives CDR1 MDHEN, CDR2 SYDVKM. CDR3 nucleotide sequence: TGTGCCAGCAGTAAACTCATCGCTTACACAGATACGCAGTATTTT. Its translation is CASSKLIAYTDTQYF.

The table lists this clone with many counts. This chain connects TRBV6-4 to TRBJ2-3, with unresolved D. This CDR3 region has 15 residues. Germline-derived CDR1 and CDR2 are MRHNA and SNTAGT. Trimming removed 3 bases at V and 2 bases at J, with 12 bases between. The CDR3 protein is CASSERHGATDTQYF. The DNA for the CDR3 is TGTGCCAGCAGTGAGCGTCACGGAGCCACAGATACGCAGTATTTT.

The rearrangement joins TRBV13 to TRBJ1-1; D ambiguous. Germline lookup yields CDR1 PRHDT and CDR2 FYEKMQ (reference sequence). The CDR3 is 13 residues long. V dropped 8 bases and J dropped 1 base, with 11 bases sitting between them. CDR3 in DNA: TGTGCCAGCGGCTGGAAGGGGAACACTGAAGCTTTCTTT. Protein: CASGWKGNTEAFF.

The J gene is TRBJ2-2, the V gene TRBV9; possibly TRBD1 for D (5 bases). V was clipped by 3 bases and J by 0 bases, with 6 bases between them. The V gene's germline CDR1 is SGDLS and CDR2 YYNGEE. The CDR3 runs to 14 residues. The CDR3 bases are TGTGCCAGCAGCGCGACAGCGAACACCGGGGAGCTGTTTTTT. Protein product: CASSATANTGELFF.

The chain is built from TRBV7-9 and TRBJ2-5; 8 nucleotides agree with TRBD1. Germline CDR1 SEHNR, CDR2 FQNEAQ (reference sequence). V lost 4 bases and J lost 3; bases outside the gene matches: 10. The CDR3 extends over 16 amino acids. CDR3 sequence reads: CASSSLSRGRKETQYF. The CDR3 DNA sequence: TGTGCCAGCAGCTCCCTGTCCAGGGGGCGTAAAGAGACCCAGTACTTC.

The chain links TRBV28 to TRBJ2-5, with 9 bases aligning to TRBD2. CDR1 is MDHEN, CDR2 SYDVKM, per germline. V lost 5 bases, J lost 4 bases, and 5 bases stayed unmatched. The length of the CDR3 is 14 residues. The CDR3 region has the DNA TGTGCCAGCAGTGCCCTAGCGGGAACAGAGACCCAGTACTTC. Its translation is CASSALAGTETQYF.

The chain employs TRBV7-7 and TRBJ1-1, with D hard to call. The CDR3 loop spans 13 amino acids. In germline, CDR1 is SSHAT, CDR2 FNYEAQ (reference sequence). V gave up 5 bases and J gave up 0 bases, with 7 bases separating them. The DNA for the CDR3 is TGTGCCAGCAGCCCCGCGGTGAACACTGAAGCTTTCTTT. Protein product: CASSPAVNTEAFF.

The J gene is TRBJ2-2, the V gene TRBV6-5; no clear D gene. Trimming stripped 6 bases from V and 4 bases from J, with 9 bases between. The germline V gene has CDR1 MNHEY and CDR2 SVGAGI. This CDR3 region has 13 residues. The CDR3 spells CASSLTRTGELFF. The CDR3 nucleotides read TGTGCCAGCAGCCTGACTCGCACCGGGGAGCTGTTTTTT.

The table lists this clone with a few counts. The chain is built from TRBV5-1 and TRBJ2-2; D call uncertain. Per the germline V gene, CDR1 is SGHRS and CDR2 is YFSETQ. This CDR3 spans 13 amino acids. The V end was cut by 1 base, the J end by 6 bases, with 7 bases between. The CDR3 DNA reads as TGCGCCAGCAGCTTGACGGTTGCCGGGGAGCTGTTTTTT. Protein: CASSLTVAGELFF.

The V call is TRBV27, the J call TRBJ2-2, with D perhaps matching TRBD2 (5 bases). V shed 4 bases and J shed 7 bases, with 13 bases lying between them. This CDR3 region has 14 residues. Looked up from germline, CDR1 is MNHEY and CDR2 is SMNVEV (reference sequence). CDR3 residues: CASSSFLAGGELFF. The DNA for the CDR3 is TGTGCCAGCAGTTCTTTCCTAGCTGGCGGGGAGCTGTTTTTT.

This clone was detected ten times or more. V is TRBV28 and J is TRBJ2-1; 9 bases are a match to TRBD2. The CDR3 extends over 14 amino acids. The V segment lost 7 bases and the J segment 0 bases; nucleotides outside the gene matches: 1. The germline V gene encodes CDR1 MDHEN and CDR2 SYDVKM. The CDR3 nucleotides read TGTGCCAGCATGCGGGGGGGCTCCTACAATGAGCAGTTCTTC. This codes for CASMRGGSYNEQFF.

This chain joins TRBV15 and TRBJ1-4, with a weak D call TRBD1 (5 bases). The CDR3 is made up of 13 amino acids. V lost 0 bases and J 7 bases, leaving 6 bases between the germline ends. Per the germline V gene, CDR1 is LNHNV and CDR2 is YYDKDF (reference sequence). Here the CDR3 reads CATSRDRGEKLFF. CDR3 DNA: TGTGCCACCAGCAGAGATAGGGGTGAAAAACTGTTTTTT.

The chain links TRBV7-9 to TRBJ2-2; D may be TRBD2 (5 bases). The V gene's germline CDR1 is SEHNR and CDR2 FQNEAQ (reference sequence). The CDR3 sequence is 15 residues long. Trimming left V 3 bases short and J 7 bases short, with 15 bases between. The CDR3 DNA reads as TGTGCCAGCAGCTTGTTCGGGGTGTTAATCGGGGAGCTGTTTTTT. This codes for CASSLFGVLIGELFF.

CDR3 sequence: CASRKRGGETQYF. The CDR3 nucleotides are TGTGCCAGCAGAAAGCGGGGAGGAGAGACCCAGTACTTC. The V gene is TRBV7-8, the J gene TRBJ2-5, with 7 bases matching TRBD2. Looked up from germline, CDR1 is SGHVS and CDR2 is FQNEAQ. This CDR3 is 13 amino acids long. The trim removed 6 bases at V and 4 bases at J, leaving 5 bases unmatched.

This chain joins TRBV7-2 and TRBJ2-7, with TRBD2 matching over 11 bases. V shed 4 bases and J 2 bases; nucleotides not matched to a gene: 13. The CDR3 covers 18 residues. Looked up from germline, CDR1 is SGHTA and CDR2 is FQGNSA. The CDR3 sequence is CASSSHRLAGKETYEQYF. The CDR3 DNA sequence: TGTGCCAGCAGCTCCCACCGACTAGCGGGAAAGGAAACCTACGAGCAGTACTTC.

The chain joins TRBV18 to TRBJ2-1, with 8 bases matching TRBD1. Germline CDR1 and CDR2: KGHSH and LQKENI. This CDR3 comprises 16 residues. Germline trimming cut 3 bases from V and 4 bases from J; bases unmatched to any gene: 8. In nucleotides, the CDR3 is TGTGCCAGCTCACCGGGAACCGGGACAGGATACAATGAGCAGTTCTTC. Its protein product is CASSPGTGTGYNEQFF.

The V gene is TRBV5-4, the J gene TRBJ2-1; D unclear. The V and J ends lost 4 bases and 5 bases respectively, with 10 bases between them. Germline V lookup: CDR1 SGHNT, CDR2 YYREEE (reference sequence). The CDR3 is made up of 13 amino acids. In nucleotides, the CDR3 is TGTGCCAGCAGCAACGACTTGAACAATGAGCAGTTCTTC. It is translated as CASSNDLNNEQFF.